This T cell receptor (beta chain) was captured in a study of blood T cell repertoires in COVID-19. Recovered status applied to Cohort 3 donors who had two consecutive negative PCRs. It also applied to those with clearance or with symptom resolution. Libraries were prepared by immunoSEQ multiplex PCR; TCRdb keeps only in-frame clonotypes and omits some of them. The sample lists hundreds of thousands of clones; 85% were seen once. The CDR3 spans 14 residues. V was cut by 5 bases and J by 4 bases, with 14 bases left in between. The germline V gene encodes CDR1 PRHDT and CDR2 FYEKMQ (reference sequence).

The specimen sequenced was PBMCs or T cells enriched from blood (not recorded which). The chain carries TRBV13 and TRBJ1-2; tentative D call: TRBD1 (6 bases). This sequence was found in a woman between 50 and 59 years old who had recovered from COVID-19. CDR3 coding DNA: TGTGCCAGCAGCACTTGGACAGACCTCTATGGCTACACCTTC. This encodes CASSTWTDLYGYTF.